Each of the 18 T cell receptor beta chains below was sequenced from the same sample in a study of cytomegalovirus exposure and HLA in healthy donors. 60 Vbeta and 13 Jbeta primers were used in PCR. Clones were sequenced by immunoSEQ multiplex PCR, and TCRdb holds only the in-frame ones, with some missing. The sample contains about 170,000 clones, around 73% of which appear only once. Sequenced sample: PBMCs. The receptors were gathered from a woman aged 18-29 years in good health and CMV-seropositive.

This clone was seen once. The chain uses TRBV6-5 and TRBJ2-7; 7 bases line up with TRBD1. Trimming cost V 4 bases and J 7 bases; bases outside gene matches: 4. The CDR3 is 12 residues long. The germline V gene encodes CDR1 MNHEY and CDR2 SVGAGI. The DNA for the CDR3 is TGTGCCAGCAGTTTAGACAGGGTGGAGCAGTACTTC. This encodes CASSLDRVEQYF.

The rearrangement uses TRBV6-6 and TRBJ1-1; perhaps TRBD1 as D (5 bases). Germline values: CDR1 MNHNY, CDR2 SVGAGI (reference sequence). V shed 5 bases and J shed 3 bases, with 10 bases lying between them. The CDR3 consists of 13 residues. In DNA, the CDR3 is TGTGCCAGCAGTATTCCAGGGTACACTGAAGCTTTCTTT. Amino acids: CASSIPGYTEAFF.

V and J are TRBV5-4 and TRBJ2-5; 9 nucleotides match TRBD2. V was pared by 6 bases and J by 2 bases, with 8 bases of the junction left unmatched. The CDR3 length is 15 residues. CDR1 SGHNT and CDR2 YYREEE come from the germline V gene (reference sequence). The CDR3 here is CASIVGGGAQETQYF. The CDR3 nucleotides are TGTGCCAGCATCGTGGGCGGGGGGGCTCAAGAGACCCAGTACTTC.

This clone has just a few counts. The chain uses TRBV2 and TRBJ2-7; tentative D call: TRBD2 (6 bases). Trimming removed 8 bases from V and 4 bases from J, with 18 bases in between. This CDR3 has 14 residues. The germline V gene encodes CDR1 SNHLY and CDR2 FYNNEI. The CDR3 spells CASSVRDSQYEQYF. The DNA of the CDR3 is TGTGCCAGCTCAGTCCGGGACTCCCAGTACGAGCAGTACTTC.

This clone was detected only a few times. The rearrangement joins TRBV27 to TRBJ2-4; maybe TRBD2 (7 bases). Trimming left V 6 bases short and J 0 bases short, with 18 bases between. The germline V gene encodes CDR1 MNHEY and CDR2 SMNVEV (reference sequence). CDR3 length: 17 amino acids. The CDR3 here is CASSPSLGGGAKNIQYF. CDR3 nucleotides: TGTGCCAGCAGCCCCTCCCTAGGGGGGGGAGCCAAAAACATTCAGTACTTC.

This chain links TRBV14 with TRBJ1-2; TRBD1 might be the D (6 bases). This CDR3 contains 11 residues. Looked up from germline, CDR1 is SGHDN and CDR2 is FVKESK. Trimming removed 4 bases from V and 8 bases from J, with 8 bases in between. Here the CDR3 reads CASSPGAGYTF. The CDR3 DNA is TGTGCCAGCAGCCCAGGGGCCGGCTACACCTTC.

The chain is built from TRBV2 and TRBJ1-2; D not resolved. This CDR3 comprises 11 residues. CDR1 is SNHLY and CDR2 is FYNNEI in the germline V gene. V dropped 5 bases and J dropped 6 bases, with 7 bases sitting between them. In nucleotides, the CDR3 is TGTGCCAGCAGTCCACAGAATGGCTACACCTTC. Amino acid sequence: CASSPQNGYTF.

There are a few counts of this clone. The rearrangement links TRBV7-6 to TRBJ1-1, with TRBD1 matching over 7 bases. The CDR3 runs 13 residues. Germline CDR1 reads SGHVS; CDR2 reads FNYEAQ. V shed 1 base, J shed 7 bases, and the junction held 3 bases outside the gene matches. DNA of the CDR3: TGTGCCAGCAGCTTAGGGACAGGTGATGAAGCTTTCTTT. It specifies CASSLGTGDEAFF.

V usage is TRBV7-3 and J usage is TRBJ2-2, with TRBD1 matching 8 bases. The CDR3 totals 14 residues. CDR1 is SGHTA and CDR2 is FQGTGA in the germline V gene. V dropped 7 bases and J dropped 6; count of bases not matched to a gene: 7. CDR3 region: CASKDRGGAGELFF. The CDR3 DNA is TGTGCCAGCAAAGACAGGGGAGGAGCCGGGGAGCTGTTTTTT.

The rearrangement uses TRBV15 and TRBJ1-2; 9 bases are shared with TRBD1. This CDR3 has 16 amino acids. Germline V gene sequence: CDR1 LNHNV, CDR2 YYDKDF (reference sequence). J gave up 7 bases and V 3 bases, and 12 bases lay outside the gene matches. As DNA, the CDR3 is TGTGCCACCAGCAGGGATATTTCGGGACAGGGAGGTGGCTACACCTTC. Translating it yields CATSRDISGQGGGYTF.

The rearrangement links TRBV5-6 to TRBJ2-2, with 12 bases identical to TRBD2. This CDR3 is 16 amino acids long. Germline-derived CDR1 and CDR2 are SGHDT and YYEEEE. Trimming at V came to 3 bases and at J to 7 bases, leaving 7 bases not matched to a gene. The CDR3: CASSSLAGGPIGELFF. CDR3 DNA: TGTGCCAGCAGCTCCCTAGCGGGGGGGCCCATCGGGGAGCTGTTTTTT.

The CDR3 protein is CASSPYEETDTQYF. Here the CDR3 DNA reads TGTGCCAGCAGCCCTTATGAGGAAACAGATACGCAGTATTTT. The chain combines TRBV11-2 with TRBJ2-3, with D hard to call. There are 14 residues in the CDR3. Trimming left V 5 bases short and J 3 bases short, with 12 bases between. The germline V gene has CDR1 SGHAT and CDR2 FQNNGV.

The chain has TRBV11-3 and TRBJ2-1, with 15 nucleotides matching TRBD2. Trimming at V came to 1 base and at J to 4 bases, leaving 5 bases not matched to a gene. Germline V CDR1 and CDR2: SGHNT, YENEEA. This CDR3 is built from 18 residues. The CDR3 coding sequence is TGTGCCAGCAGCTTAGGGGTTGGGACTAGCGGGGGGTACAATGAGCAGTTCTTC. Residues: CASSLGVGTSGGYNEQFF.

The V gene is TRBV28, the J gene TRBJ2-7, with 8 bases matching TRBD2. The CDR3 consists of 14 residues. Germline V gene lookup returns CDR1 MDHEN and CDR2 SYDVKM. The V gene end was trimmed by 6 bases and the J gene end by 4 bases; junction bases not matched to a gene: 8. The CDR3 nucleotides are TGTGCCAGCAGCTCGTTTGCGGGGGGTTACGAGCAGTACTTC. Protein product: CASSSFAGGYEQYF.

The chain carries TRBV11-3 and TRBJ2-3; TRBD2 agrees at 8 bases. There are 15 residues in the CDR3. V shed 5 bases, J shed 4 bases, and the junction held 8 bases outside the gene matches. The germline gives CDR1 SGHNT, CDR2 YENEEA. The CDR3 reads CASSEAGGPSDTQYF. The CDR3 DNA reads TGTGCCAGCAGCGAGGCGGGGGGCCCGTCAGATACGCAGTATTTT.

This clone was seen a single time. The chain is built from TRBV28 and TRBJ1-1; TRBD1 matches 7 bases. The trim removed 3 bases at V and 0 bases at J, leaving 10 bases unmatched. CDR3 size: 17 residues. Germline values: CDR1 MDHEN, CDR2 SYDVKM. The CDR3 is CASSFLGGTVMNTEAFF. The CDR3 bases are TGTGCCAGCAGTTTTTTAGGGGGGACAGTTATGAACACTGAAGCTTTCTTT.

This chain links TRBV6-6 with TRBJ1-6; possibly TRBD1 for D (5 bases). Trimming shortened V by 9 bases and J by 5 bases, and 17 bases separated the two germline ends. This CDR3 is 15 amino acids long. Germline CDR1 and CDR2: MNHNY and SVGAGI (reference sequence). The CDR3 loop is CASAQARTNNSPLHF. CDR3 sequence (DNA): TGTGCCAGTGCACAGGCCCGCACCAATAATTCACCCCTCCACTTT.

The gene calls are TRBV5-4 and TRBJ2-7; D is ambiguous. CDR3 size: 14 residues. Per the germline V gene, CDR1 is SGHNT and CDR2 is YYREEE (reference sequence). V was cut by 0 bases and J by 4 bases, with 11 bases left in between. CDR3 nucleotide sequence: TGTGCCAGCAGCTTGGTGGGCCGTCTGTACGAGCAGTACTTC. It codes for CASSLVGRLYEQYF.